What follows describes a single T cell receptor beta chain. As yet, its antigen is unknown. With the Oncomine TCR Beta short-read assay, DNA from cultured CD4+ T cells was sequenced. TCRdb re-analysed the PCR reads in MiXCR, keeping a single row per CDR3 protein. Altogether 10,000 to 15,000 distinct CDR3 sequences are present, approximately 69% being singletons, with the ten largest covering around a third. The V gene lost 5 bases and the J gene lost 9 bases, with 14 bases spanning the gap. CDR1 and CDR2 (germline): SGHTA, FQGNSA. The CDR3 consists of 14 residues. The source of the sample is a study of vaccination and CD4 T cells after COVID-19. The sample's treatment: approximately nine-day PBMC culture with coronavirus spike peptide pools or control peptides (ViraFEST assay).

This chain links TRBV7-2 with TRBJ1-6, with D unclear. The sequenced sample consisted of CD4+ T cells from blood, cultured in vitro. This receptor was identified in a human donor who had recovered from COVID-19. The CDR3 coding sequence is TGTGCCAGCAGCCCAGCCCGGCAGGTTTCACCCCTCCACTTT. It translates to CASSPARQVSPLHF.